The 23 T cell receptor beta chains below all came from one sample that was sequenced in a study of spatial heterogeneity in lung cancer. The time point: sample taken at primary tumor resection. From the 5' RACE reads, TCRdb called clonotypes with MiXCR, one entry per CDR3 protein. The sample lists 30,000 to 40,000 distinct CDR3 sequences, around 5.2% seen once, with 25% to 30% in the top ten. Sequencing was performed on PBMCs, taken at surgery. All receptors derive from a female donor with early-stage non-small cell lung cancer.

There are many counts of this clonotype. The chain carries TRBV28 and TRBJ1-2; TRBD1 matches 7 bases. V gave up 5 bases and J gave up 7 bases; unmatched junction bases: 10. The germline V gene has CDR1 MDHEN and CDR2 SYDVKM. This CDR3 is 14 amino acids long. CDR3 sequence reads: CASSAPTGAGGYTF. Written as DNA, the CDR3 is TGTGCCAGCAGTGCACCAACAGGGGCCGGTGGCTACACCTTC.

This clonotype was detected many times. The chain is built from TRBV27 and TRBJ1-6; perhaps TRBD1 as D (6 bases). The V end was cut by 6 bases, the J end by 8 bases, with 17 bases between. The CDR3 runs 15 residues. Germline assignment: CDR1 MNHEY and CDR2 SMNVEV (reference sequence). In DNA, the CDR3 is TGTGCCAGCAGAGTAGGGGACACGGGCCATTCACCCCTCCACTTT. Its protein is CASRVGDTGHSPLHF.

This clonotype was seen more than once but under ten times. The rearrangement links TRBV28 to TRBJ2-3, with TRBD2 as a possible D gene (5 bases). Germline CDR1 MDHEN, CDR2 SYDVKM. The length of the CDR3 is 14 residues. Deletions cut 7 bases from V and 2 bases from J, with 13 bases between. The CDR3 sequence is CASIGGGPTDTQYF. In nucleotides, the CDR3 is TGTGCCAGCATCGGAGGCGGACCCACAGATACGCAGTATTTT.

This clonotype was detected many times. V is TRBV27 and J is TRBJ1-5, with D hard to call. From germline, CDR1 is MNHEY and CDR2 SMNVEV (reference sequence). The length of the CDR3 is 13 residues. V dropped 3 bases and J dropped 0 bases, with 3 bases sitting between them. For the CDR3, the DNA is TGTGCCAGCAGTTTTTATAGCAATCAGCCCCAGCATTTT. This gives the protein CASSFYSNQPQHF.

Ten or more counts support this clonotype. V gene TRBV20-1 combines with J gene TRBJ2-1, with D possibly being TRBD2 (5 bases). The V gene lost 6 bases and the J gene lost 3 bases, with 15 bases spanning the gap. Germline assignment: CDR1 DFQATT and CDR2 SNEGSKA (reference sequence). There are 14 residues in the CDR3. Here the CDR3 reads CSATPGELYNEQFF. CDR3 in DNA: TGCAGTGCAACACCCGGGGAGCTCTACAATGAGCAGTTCTTC.

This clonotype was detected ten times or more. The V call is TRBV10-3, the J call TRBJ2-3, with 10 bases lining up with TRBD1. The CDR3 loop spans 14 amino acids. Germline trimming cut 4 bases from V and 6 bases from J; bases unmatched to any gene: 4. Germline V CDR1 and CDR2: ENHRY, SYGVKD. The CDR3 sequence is CAISADRGLDTQYF. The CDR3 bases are TGTGCCATCAGTGCTGACAGGGGGCTTGATACGCAGTATTTT.

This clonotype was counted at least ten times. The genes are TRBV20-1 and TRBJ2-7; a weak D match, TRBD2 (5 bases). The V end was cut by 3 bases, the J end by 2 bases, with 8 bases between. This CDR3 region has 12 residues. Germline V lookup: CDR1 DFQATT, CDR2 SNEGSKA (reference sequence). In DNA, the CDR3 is TGCAGTGCTAGTTCCGGGACCTACGAGCAGTACTTC. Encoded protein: CSASSGTYEQYF.

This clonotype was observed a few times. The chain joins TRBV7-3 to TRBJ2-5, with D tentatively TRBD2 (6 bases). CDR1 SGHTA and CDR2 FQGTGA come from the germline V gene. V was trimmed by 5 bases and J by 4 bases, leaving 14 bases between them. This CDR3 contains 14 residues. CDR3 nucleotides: TGTGCCAGCAGCCCATCGGCGGGGCGAGAGACCCAGTACTTC. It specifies CASSPSAGRETQYF.

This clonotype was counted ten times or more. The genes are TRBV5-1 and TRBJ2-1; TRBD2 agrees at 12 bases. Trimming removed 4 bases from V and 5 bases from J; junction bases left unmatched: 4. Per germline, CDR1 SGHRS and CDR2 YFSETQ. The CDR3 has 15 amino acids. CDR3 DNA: TGCGCCAGCAGCCCAAGACTAGCGGGGGACAATGAGCAGTTCTTC. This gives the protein CASSPRLAGDNEQFF.

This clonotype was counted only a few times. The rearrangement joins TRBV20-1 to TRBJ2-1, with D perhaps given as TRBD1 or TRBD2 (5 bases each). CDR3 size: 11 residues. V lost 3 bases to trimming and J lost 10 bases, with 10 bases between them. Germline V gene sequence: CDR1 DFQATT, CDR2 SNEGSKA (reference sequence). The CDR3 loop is CSASRGKEQFF. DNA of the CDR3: TGCAGTGCTAGTCGGGGCAAGGAGCAGTTCTTC.

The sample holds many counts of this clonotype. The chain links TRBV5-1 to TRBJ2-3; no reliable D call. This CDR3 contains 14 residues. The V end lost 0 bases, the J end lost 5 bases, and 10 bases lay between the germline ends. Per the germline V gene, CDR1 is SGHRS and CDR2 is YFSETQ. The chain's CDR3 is CASSLEGRGDTQYF. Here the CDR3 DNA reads TGCGCCAGCAGCTTGGAGGGTAGAGGAGATACGCAGTATTTT.

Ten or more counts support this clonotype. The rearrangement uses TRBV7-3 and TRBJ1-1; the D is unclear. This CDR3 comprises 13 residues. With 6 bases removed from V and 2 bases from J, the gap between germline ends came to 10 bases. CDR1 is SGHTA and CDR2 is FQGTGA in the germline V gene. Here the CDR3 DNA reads TGTGCCAGCAGTAACAGCCGAAACACTGAAGCTTTCTTT. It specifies CASSNSRNTEAFF.

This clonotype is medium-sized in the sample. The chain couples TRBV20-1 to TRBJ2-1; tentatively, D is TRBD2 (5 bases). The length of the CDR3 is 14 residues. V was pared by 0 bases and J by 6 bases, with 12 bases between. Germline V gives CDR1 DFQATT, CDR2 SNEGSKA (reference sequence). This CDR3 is CSARDAAGSNEQFF. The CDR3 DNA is TGCAGTGCTAGAGATGCTGCGGGCAGCAATGAGCAGTTCTTC.

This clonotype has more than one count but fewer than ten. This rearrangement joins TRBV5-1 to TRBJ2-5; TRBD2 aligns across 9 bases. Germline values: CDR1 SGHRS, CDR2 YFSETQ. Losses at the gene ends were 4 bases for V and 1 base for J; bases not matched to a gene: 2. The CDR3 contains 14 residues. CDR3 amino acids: CASSLAGLQETQYF. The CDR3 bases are TGCGCCAGCAGCCTAGCGGGACTCCAAGAGACCCAGTACTTC.

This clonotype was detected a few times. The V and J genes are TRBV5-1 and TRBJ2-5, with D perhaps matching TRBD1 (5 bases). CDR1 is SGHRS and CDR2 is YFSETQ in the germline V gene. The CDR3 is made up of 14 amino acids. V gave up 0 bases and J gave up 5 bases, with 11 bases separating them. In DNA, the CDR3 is TGCGCCAGCAGCTTGGACCAGGGTGGGGAGACCCAGTACTTC. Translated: CASSLDQGGETQYF.

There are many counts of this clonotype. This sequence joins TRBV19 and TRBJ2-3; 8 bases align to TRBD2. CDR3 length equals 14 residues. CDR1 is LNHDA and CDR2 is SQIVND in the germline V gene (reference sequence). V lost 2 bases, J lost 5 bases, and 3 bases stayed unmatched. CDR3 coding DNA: TGTGCCAGTAGTATATCAAGCGGGGGAGATACGCAGTATTTT. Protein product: CASSISSGGDTQYF.

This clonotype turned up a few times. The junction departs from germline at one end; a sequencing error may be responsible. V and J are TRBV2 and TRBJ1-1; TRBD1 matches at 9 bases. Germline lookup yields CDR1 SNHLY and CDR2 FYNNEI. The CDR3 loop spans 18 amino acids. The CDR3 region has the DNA TGTGCCAGCAGAGAAGTCCCGGGACAGGGACCTAAGAACACTGAAGCTTTCTTT. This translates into CASREVPGQGPKNTEAFF.

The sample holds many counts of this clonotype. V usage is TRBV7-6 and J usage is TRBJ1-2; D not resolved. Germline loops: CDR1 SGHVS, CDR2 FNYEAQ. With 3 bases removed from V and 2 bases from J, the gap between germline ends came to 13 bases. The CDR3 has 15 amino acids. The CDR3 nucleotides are TGTGCCAGCAGCTTGTTGGCAGAACAAAACTATGGCTACACCTTC. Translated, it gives CASSLLAEQNYGYTF.

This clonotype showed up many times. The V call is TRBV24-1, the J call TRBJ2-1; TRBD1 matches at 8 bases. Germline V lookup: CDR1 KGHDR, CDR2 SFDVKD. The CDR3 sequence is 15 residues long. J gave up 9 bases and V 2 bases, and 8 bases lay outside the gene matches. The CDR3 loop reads CATSDSWTGTPEQFF. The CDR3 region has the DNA TGTGCCACCAGTGATTCTTGGACAGGGACCCCTGAGCAGTTCTTC.

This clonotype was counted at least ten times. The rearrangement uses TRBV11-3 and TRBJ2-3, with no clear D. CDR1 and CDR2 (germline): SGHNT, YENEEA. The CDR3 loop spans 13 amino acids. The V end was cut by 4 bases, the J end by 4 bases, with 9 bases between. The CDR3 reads CASSSLAADTQYF. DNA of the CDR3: TGTGCCAGCAGCTCCTTAGCAGCAGATACGCAGTATTTT.

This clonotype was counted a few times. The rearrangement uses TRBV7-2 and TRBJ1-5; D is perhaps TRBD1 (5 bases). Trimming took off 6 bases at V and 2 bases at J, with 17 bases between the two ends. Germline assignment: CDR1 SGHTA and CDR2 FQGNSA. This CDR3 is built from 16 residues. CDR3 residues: CASSLSGTVGNQPQHF. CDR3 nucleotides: TGTGCCAGCAGTCTTAGCGGGACGGTGGGCAATCAGCCCCAGCATTTT.

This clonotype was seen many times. The CDR3 here is CASSNPRRLAGNVDTQYF. CDR3 coding DNA: TGTGCCAGCAGCAATCCCCGCAGACTAGCGGGTAATGTGGATACGCAGTATTTT. This chain joins TRBV7-9 and TRBJ2-3, with 10 bases matching TRBD2. The CDR3 has 18 amino acids. With 5 bases clipped from V and 6 bases from J, the junction kept 17 bases outside the gene matches. Per the germline V gene, CDR1 is SEHNR and CDR2 is FQNEAQ (reference sequence).

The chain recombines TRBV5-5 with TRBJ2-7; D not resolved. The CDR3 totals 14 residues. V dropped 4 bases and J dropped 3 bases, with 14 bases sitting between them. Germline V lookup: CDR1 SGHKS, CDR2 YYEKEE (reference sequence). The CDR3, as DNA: TGTGCCAGCAGCCGGGCTCAGGTCGGCTACGAGCAGTACTTC. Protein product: CASSRAQVGYEQYF.